Listed here are 12 T cell receptor beta chains from one sample, sequenced in a study of shared clonotypes between healthy human individuals. TCRdb's copy holds only in-frame clones and misses some; the assay was immunoSEQ multiplex PCR. This table holds roughly 320,000 clones, 80% to 90% found once. The sequenced material came from memory CD8+ T cells sorted from blood. Subset denoted: CD45RO+ cells pooled with CCR7-negative TemRA cells. Source of these receptors: a young man in good health.

The chain uses TRBV10-2 and TRBJ1-6; tentative D call: TRBD1 (5 bases). The germline gives CDR1 WSHSY, CDR2 SAAADI. Trimming cost V 7 bases and J 9 bases, with 19 bases left between them. This CDR3 is 15 amino acids long. CDR3 amino acids: CASTSGEGAGSPLHF. The CDR3 nucleotides are TGCGCCAGCACTTCCGGCGAAGGGGCGGGTTCACCCCTCCACTTT.

V usage is TRBV29-1 and J usage is TRBJ2-1, with 7 bases matching TRBD1. The CDR3 consists of 13 residues. Per germline, CDR1 SQVTM and CDR2 ANQGSEA. V lost 0 bases to trimming and J lost 9 bases; unmatched junction nucleotides: 5. The CDR3 nucleotides read TGCAGCGTTGAAGATGACAGGGACAGTGAGCAGTTCTTC. Protein product: CSVEDDRDSEQFF.

The chain employs TRBV27 and TRBJ1-2, with no clear D. Germline V gene sequence: CDR1 MNHEY, CDR2 SMNVEV (reference sequence). Trimming removed 3 bases from V and 4 bases from J, with 15 bases in between. CDR3 length: 15 residues. The CDR3 nucleotides read TGTGCCAGCAGTTTGTTGGGGAGCCCCCTCTATGGCTACACCTTC. Protein: CASSLLGSPLYGYTF.

This chain connects TRBV30 to TRBJ1-2; no definite D call. Trimming stripped 3 bases from V and 1 base from J, with 9 bases between. This CDR3 has 13 amino acids. Germline V gene lookup returns CDR1 GTSNPN and CDR2 SVGIG (reference sequence). The CDR3 protein is CAWSRTFNYGYTF. CDR3 bases: TGTGCCTGGAGCCGTACCTTTAACTATGGCTACACCTTC.

The chain joins TRBV2 to TRBJ1-5, with TRBD1 matching over 9 bases. The CDR3 has 16 residues. Germline-derived CDR1 and CDR2 are SNHLY and FYNNEI. The V gene end was trimmed by 0 bases and the J gene end by 8 bases; junction bases not matched to a gene: 8. The CDR3 loop is CASSEAETGGIEPQHF. Here the CDR3 DNA reads TGTGCCAGCAGTGAAGCCGAAACAGGGGGCATTGAGCCCCAGCATTTT.

The chain joins TRBV5-4 to TRBJ2-3, with 10 nucleotides matching TRBD1. The CDR3 loop spans 14 amino acids. Germline V gene data show CDR1 as SGHNT and CDR2 as YYREEE (reference sequence). The V segment lost 3 bases and the J segment 5 bases; nucleotides outside the gene matches: 3. CDR3 in DNA: TGTGCCAGCAGCTGGACAGGGGGTCAAGATACGCAGTATTTT. Translating gives CASSWTGGQDTQYF.

The chain combines TRBV25-1 with TRBJ1-1; 7 bases match TRBD1. Germline CDR1 reads MGHDK; CDR2 reads SYGVNS. The CDR3 sequence is 13 residues long. Trimming cost V 4 bases and J 5 bases; bases outside gene matches: 4. The CDR3 sequence: CASSGTGWTEAFF. The CDR3 region has the DNA TGTGCCAGCAGTGGGACAGGCTGGACTGAAGCTTTCTTT.

CDR3 amino acids: CASSYRGPGNTIYF. CDR3 nucleotide sequence: TGTGCCAGCAGTTACAGGGGGCCAGGAAACACCATATATTTT. The rearrangement uses TRBV27 and TRBJ1-3; the match to TRBD1 covers 9 bases. The length of the CDR3 is 14 residues. Germline V gene lookup returns CDR1 MNHEY and CDR2 SMNVEV (reference sequence). V lost 4 bases, J lost 4 bases, and 2 bases stayed unmatched.

The chain is built from TRBV27 and TRBJ2-7; D may be TRBD1 (5 bases). The CDR3 length is 21 residues. The germline V gene has CDR1 MNHEY and CDR2 SMNVEV (reference sequence). Trimming removed 1 base from V and 3 bases from J, with 31 bases in between. The CDR3 DNA reads TGTGCCAGCAGTTTATTCCCGTGGGATGGCCTTCGTCCCGACAGCCGCTACGAGCAGTACTTC. Residues: CASSLFPWDGLRPDSRYEQYF.

This clone was seen at least ten times. The chain is built from TRBV5-1 and TRBJ2-1; 8 bases map to TRBD1. Germline-derived CDR1 and CDR2 are SGHRS and YFSETQ. V was pared by 0 bases and J by 5 bases, with 4 bases of the junction left unmatched. The CDR3 length is 15 residues. CDR3 bases: TGCGCCAGCAGCTTGGTGGGACAGGTAAACAATGAGCAGTTCTTC. Its translation: CASSLVGQVNNEQFF. Combining the CDR3 with reference TRBV5-1 and TRBJ2-1 gives the whole variable domain KAGVTQTPRYLIKTRGQQVTLSCSPISGHRSVSWYQQTPGQGLQFLFEYFSETQRNKGNFPGRFSGRQFSNSRSEMNVSTLELGDSALYLCASSLVGQVNNEQFFGPGTRLTVL.

The chain uses TRBV13 and TRBJ2-1, with TRBD2 matching over 11 bases. This CDR3 spans 15 amino acids. V gave up 5 bases and J gave up 7 bases; unmatched junction bases: 7. Germline CDR1 and CDR2: PRHDT and FYEKMQ (reference sequence). This CDR3 is CASSQATSGVNEQFF. CDR3 coding DNA: TGTGCCAGCAGCCAGGCGACTAGCGGGGTAAATGAGCAGTTCTTC.

The rearrangement links TRBV14 to TRBJ2-1; D may correspond to TRBD1 or TRBD2 (5 bases each). Germline values: CDR1 SGHDN, CDR2 FVKESK. V was pared by 4 bases and J by 1 base, with 11 bases between. The CDR3 contains 15 residues. The CDR3 bases are TGTGCCAGCAGCCCGCAGTGGGGGTCCTACAATGAGCAGTTCTTC. It encodes CASSPQWGSYNEQFF.